A selection of T cell receptor beta chains follows, all from one sample in a study of beta chain features in type 1 diabetes. TCRdb's copy holds only in-frame clones and misses some; the assay was immunoSEQ multiplex PCR. The data contain some 200,000 clones, around 9.9% of them singletons. Sequences were obtained from central memory CD4+ T cells from blood. The receptors originated from a man in his late teens or twenties in good health. The CDR3 runs from the conserved cysteine through the conserved F or W. The order of the fields is clone size, D gene, V gene, J gene, CDR3 protein, CDR3 DNA. The D gene is left open where the match is weak. Clone size is given for some rows only: seen once, a few or many times, or a class if the clone is expanded.

clone size: -; D gene: TRBD2; V gene: TRBV5-1; J gene: TRBJ2-5; CDR3 protein: CASSPGTSGTAQETQYF; CDR3 DNA: TGCGCCAGCAGCCCCGGGACTAGCGGGACCGCCCAAGAGACCCAGTACTTC
clone size: few; D gene: -; V gene: TRBV6-6; J gene: TRBJ1-2; CDR3 protein: CASSRQEGYTF; CDR3 DNA: TGTGCCAGCAGTCGACAGGAGGGCTACACCTTC
clone size: -; D gene: TRBD2; V gene: TRBV11-1; J gene: TRBJ2-1; CDR3 protein: CASSLTAGGPNEQFF; CDR3 DNA: TGTGCCAGCAGCTTGACTGCGGGAGGGCCAAATGAGCAGTTCTTC
clone size: few; D gene: TRBD2; V gene: TRBV18; J gene: TRBJ2-7; CDR3 protein: CASSPGRTSGNYEQYF; CDR3 DNA: TGTGCCAGCTCACCAGGTAGGACTAGCGGAAACTACGAGCAGTACTTC
clone size: many; D gene: TRBD1; V gene: TRBV7-7; J gene: TRBJ2-5; CDR3 protein: CASSPGTGKQETQYF; CDR3 DNA: TGTGCCAGCAGCCCCGGGACAGGCAAACAAGAGACCCAGTACTTC
clone size: -; D gene: TRBD2; V gene: TRBV7-6; J gene: TRBJ2-3; CDR3 protein: CASSPRAGSTDTQYF; CDR3 DNA: TGTGCCAGCAGCCCCCGAGCGGGGAGCACAGATACGCAGTATTTT
clone size: -; D gene: -; V gene: TRBV5-1; J gene: TRBJ2-7; CDR3 protein: CASSLDWGYEQYF; CDR3 DNA: TGCGCCAGCAGTTTGGACTGGGGGTACGAGCAGTACTTC
clone size: -; D gene: TRBD2; V gene: TRBV30; J gene: TRBJ2-7; CDR3 protein: CAWSHPSPSGTSYEQYF; CDR3 DNA: TGTGCCTGGAGTCACCCAAGTCCTAGCGGAACCTCCTACGAGCAGTACTTC
clone size: few; D gene: TRBD2; V gene: TRBV7-2; J gene: TRBJ2-4; CDR3 protein: CASSWGLAGGGSKNIQYF; CDR3 DNA: TGTGCCAGCAGCTGGGGACTAGCGGGAGGCGGATCCAAAAACATTCAGTACTTC
clone size: few; D gene: -; V gene: TRBV29-1; J gene: TRBJ2-7; CDR3 protein: CSASLGTSYEQYF; CDR3 DNA: TGCAGCGCCAGCCTGGGGACCTCCTACGAGCAGTACTTC
clone size: -; D gene: -; V gene: TRBV2; J gene: TRBJ1-5; CDR3 protein: CASSEQVLNQPQHF; CDR3 DNA: TGTGCCAGCAGTGAACAGGTCCTCAATCAGCCCCAGCATTTT
clone size: few; D gene: -; V gene: TRBV7-2; J gene: TRBJ2-7; CDR3 protein: CASSFHGGSYEQYF; CDR3 DNA: TGTGCCAGCAGCTTCCACGGGGGTAGCTACGAGCAGTACTTC
clone size: many; D gene: TRBD2; V gene: TRBV6-6; J gene: TRBJ2-1; CDR3 protein: CASSYSHPGGGNEQFF; CDR3 DNA: TGTGCCAGCAGTTACTCGCACCCGGGAGGTGGCAATGAGCAGTTCTTC
clone size: few; D gene: -; V gene: TRBV18; J gene: TRBJ2-3; CDR3 protein: CASSPAVGATDTQYF; CDR3 DNA: TGTGCCAGCTCACCGGCCGTTGGGGCCACAGATACGCAGTATTTT
clone size: many; D gene: -; V gene: TRBV5-4; J gene: TRBJ2-3; CDR3 protein: CASSLADTQYF; CDR3 DNA: TGTGCCAGCAGCTTGGCAGATACGCAGTATTTT
clone size: -; D gene: -; V gene: TRBV7-9; J gene: TRBJ2-7; CDR3 protein: CASSLGISGYEQYF; CDR3 DNA: TGTGCCAGCAGCTTAGGGATCTCCGGTTACGAGCAGTACTTC
clone size: many; D gene: -; V gene: TRBV5-1; J gene: TRBJ2-2; CDR3 protein: CASSVDSYGELFF; CDR3 DNA: TGCGCCAGCAGCGTCGACAGCTACGGGGAGCTGTTTTTT
clone size: -; D gene: -; V gene: TRBV29-1; J gene: TRBJ2-3; CDR3 protein: CSVEKDYLSTQYF; CDR3 DNA: TGCAGCGTTGAGAAGGACTACCTAAGTACGCAGTATTTT
clone size: -; D gene: -; V gene: TRBV30; J gene: TRBJ2-1; CDR3 protein: CAWSGQSYNEQFF; CDR3 DNA: TGTGCCTGGAGTGGACAGTCCTACAATGAGCAGTTCTTC